The clone carrying this T cell receptor (beta chain) was observed many times. Germline CDR1 and CDR2: SGHAT and FQNNGV. The V end lost 5 bases, the J end lost 1 base, and 11 bases lay between the germline ends. The CDR3 loop spans 14 amino acids. TCRdb independently ran MiXCR on the PCR reads; one entry per CDR3 protein. The data hold about 17,000 distinct CDR3 sequences, with 45% to 50% observed a single time. This sample is drawn from a study of tumor-infiltrating lymphocytes in oesophageal squamous cell carcinoma. Input material: esophageal tumor tissue. The sequence came from a male donor with esophageal squamous cell carcinoma. The chain joins TRBV11-2 to TRBJ1-1; D ambiguous. The CDR3 DNA is TGTGCCAGCAGCCCCCCCGGATGGAACACTGAAGCTTTCTTT. Its protein is CASSPPGWNTEAFF.